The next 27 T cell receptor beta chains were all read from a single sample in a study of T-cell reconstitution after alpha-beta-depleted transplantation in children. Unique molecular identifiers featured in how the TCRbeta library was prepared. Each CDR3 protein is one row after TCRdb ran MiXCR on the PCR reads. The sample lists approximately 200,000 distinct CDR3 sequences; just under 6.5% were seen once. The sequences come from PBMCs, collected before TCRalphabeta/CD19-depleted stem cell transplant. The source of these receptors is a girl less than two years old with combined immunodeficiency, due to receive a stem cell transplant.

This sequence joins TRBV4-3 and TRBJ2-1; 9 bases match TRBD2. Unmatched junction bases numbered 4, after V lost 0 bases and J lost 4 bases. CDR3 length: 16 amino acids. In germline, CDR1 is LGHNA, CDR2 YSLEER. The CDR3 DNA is TGCGCCAGCAGCCAAGATCAGACTAGCGGATACAATGAGCAGTTCTTC. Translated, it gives CASSQDQTSGYNEQFF.

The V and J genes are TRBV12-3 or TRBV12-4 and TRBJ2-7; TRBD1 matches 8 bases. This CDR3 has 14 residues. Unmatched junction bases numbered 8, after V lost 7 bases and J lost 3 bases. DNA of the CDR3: TGTGCCAGCACTCTCCAGGGGGCAGTCTACGAGCAGTACTTC. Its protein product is CASTLQGAVYEQYF.

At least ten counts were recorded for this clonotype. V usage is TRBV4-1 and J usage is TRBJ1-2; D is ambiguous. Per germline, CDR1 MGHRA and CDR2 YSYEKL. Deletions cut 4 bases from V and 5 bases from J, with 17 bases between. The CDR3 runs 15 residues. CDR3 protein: CASSLVRGPFYGYTF. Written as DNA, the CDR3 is TGCGCCAGCAGCCTTGTACGGGGTCCGTTTTATGGCTACACCTTC.

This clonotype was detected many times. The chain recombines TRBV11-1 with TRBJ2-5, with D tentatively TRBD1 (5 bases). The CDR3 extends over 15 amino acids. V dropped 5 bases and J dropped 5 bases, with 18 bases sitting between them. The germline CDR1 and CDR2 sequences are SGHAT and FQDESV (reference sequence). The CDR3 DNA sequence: TGTGCCAGCAGCGGACCTCAGGGTGTCGGGGAGACCCAGTACTTC. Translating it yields CASSGPQGVGETQYF.

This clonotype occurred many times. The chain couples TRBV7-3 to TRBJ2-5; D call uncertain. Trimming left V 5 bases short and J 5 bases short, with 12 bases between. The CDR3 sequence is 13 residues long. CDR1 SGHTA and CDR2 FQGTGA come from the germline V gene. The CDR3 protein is CASSIWVGETQYF. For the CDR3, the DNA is TGTGCCAGCAGCATATGGGTCGGGGAGACCCAGTACTTC.

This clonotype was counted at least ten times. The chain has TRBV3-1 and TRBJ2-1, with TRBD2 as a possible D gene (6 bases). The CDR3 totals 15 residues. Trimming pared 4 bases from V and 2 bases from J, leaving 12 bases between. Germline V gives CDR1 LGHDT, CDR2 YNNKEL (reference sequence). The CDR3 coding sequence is TGTGCCAGCAGCCCGTTAACGGGGGCCTACAATGAGCAGTTCTTC. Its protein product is CASSPLTGAYNEQFF.

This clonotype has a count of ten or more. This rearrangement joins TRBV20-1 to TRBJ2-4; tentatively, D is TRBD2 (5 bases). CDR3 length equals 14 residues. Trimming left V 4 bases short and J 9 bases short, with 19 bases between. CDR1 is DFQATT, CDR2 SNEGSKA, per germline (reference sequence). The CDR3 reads CSANPDREGGIQYF. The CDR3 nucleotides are TGCAGTGCTAACCCAGATCGCGAGGGTGGCATTCAGTACTTC.

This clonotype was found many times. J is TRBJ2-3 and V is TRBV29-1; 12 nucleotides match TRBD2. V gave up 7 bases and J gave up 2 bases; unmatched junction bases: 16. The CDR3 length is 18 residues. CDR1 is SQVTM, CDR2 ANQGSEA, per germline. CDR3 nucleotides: TGCAGCGCTGCGCAAAAAGACCGGACTAGCGGGAACACAGATACGCAGTATTTT. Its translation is CSAAQKDRTSGNTDTQYF.

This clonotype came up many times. For the CDR3, the DNA is TGCAGCGTTGTCAAGTGGGCAGGGATATTCTACGAGCAGTACTTC. Protein sequence: CSVVKWAGIFYEQYF. V gene TRBV29-1 combines with J gene TRBJ2-7, with D perhaps matching TRBD1 (5 bases). Germline CDR1 SQVTM, CDR2 ANQGSEA. With 4 bases removed from V and 3 bases from J, the gap between germline ends came to 19 bases. This CDR3 has 15 residues.

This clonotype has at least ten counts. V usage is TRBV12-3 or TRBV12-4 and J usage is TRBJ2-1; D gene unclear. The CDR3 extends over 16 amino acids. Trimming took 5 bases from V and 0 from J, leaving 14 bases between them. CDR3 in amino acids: CASSPSKSSSYNEQFF. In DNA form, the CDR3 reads TGTGCCAGCAGTCCGTCGAAGTCGAGCTCCTACAATGAGCAGTTCTTC.

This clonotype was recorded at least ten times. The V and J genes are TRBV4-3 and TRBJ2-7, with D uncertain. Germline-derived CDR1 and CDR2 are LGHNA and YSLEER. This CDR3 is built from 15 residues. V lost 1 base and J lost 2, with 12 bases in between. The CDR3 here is CASSQVPGVPYEQYF. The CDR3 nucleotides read TGCGCCAGCAGCCAAGTCCCTGGCGTACCCTACGAGCAGTACTTC.

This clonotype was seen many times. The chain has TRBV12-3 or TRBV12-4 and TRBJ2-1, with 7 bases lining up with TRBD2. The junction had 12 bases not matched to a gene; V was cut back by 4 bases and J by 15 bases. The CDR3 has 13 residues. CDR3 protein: CASSYLAREVPFF. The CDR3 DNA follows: TGTGCCAGCAGTTACTTAGCCCGGGAGGTTCCGTTCTTC.

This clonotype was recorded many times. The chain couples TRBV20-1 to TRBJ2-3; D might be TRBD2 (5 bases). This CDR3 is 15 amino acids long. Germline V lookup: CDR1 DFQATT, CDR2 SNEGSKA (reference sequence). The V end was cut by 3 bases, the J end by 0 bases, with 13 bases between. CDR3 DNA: TGCAGTGCTAGTTTGTCGGGATCGAGCACAGATACGCAGTATTTT. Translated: CSASLSGSSTDTQYF.

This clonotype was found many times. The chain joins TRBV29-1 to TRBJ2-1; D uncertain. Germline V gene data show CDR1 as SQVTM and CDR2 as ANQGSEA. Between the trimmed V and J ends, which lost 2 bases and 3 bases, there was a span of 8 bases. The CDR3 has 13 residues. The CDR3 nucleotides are TGCAGCGTTGAATCCCCGTACTACAATGAGCAGTTCTTC. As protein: CSVESPYYNEQFF.

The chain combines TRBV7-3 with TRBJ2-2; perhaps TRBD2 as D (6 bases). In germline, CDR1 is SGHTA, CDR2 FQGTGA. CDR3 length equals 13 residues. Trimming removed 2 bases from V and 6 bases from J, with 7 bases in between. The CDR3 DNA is TGTGCCAGCAGCTTAGGGACTGCCGGGGAGCTGTTTTTT. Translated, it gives CASSLGTAGELFF.

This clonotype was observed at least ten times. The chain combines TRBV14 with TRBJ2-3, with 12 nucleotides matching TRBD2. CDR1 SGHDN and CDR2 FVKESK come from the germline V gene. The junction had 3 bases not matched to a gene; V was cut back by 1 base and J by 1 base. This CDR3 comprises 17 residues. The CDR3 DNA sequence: TGTGCCAGCAGCCAAGCCCGACTAGCGGGAGGCACAGATACGCAGTATTTT. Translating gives CASSQARLAGGTDTQYF.

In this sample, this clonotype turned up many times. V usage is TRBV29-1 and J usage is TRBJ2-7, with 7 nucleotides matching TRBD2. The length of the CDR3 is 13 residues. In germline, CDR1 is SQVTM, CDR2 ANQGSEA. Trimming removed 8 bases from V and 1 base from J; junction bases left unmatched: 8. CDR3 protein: CSYETSRSYEQYF. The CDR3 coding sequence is TGCAGCTATGAGACTAGCAGGTCCTACGAGCAGTACTTC.

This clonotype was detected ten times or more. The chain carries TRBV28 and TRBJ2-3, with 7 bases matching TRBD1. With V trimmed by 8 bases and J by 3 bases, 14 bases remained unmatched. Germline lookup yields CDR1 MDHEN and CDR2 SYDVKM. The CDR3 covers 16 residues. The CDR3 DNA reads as TGTGCCAGCTATGCTCTCGCCGGGACAGCAACAGATACGCAGTATTTT. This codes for CASYALAGTATDTQYF.

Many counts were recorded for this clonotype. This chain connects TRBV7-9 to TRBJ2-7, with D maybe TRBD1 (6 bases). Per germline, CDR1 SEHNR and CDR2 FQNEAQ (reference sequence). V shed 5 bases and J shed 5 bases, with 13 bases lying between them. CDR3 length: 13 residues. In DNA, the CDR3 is TGTGCCAGCAGCGATTACAGGGTGCACGAGCAGTACTTC. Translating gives CASSDYRVHEQYF.

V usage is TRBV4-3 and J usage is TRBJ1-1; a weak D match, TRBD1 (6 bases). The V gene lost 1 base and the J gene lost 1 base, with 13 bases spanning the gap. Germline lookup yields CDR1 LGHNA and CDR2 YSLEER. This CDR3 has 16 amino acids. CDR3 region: CASSQGSHRANTEAFF. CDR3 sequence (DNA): TGCGCCAGCAGCCAAGGATCCCACAGGGCGAACACTGAAGCTTTCTTT.

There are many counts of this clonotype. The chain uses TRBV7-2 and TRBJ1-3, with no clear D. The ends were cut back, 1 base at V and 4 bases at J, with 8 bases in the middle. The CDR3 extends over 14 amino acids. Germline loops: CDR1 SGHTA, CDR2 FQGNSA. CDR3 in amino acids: CASSLGGWGNTIYF. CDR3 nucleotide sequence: TGTGCCAGCAGCTTAGGAGGGTGGGGAAACACCATATATTTT. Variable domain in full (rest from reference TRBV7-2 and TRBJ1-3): GAGVSQSPSNKVTEKGKDVELRCDPISGHTALYWYRQSLGQGLEFLIYFQGNSAPDKSGLPSDRFSAERTGGSVSTLTIQRTQQEDSAVYLCASSLGGWGNTIYFGEGSWLTVV.

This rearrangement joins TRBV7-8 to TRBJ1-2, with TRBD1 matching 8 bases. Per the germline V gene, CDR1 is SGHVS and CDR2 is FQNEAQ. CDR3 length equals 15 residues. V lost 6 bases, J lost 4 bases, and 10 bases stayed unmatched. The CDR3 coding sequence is TGTGCCAGCAGTCGGACAGGGAAAGCAGGCTATGGCTACACCTTC. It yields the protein CASSRTGKAGYGYTF.

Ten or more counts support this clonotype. CDR3 coding DNA: TGTGCCAGCAGCTCCGCGGGGGTTCAGGGAAAGACCCAGTACTTC. Translation gives CASSSAGVQGKTQYF. The rearrangement uses TRBV7-2 and TRBJ2-5, with TRBD2 matching over 7 bases. Germline loops: CDR1 SGHTA, CDR2 FQGNSA. CDR3 length: 15 amino acids. V was clipped by 4 bases and J by 6 bases; unmatched bases: 11. The full variable domain, rest sourced from reference TRBV7-2 and TRBJ2-5, is GAGVSQSPSNKVTEKGKDVELRCDPISGHTALYWYRQSLGQGLEFLIYFQGNSAPDKSGLPSDRFSAERTGGSVSTLTIQRTQQEDSAVYLCASSSAGVQGKTQYFGPGTRLLVL.

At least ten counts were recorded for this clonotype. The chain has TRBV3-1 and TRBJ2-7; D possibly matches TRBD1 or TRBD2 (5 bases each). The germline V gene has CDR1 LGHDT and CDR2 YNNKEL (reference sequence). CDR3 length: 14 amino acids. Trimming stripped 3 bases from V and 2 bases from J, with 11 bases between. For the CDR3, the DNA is TGTGCCAGCAGCCATGGGACCCATACCTACGAGCAGTACTTC. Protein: CASSHGTHTYEQYF.

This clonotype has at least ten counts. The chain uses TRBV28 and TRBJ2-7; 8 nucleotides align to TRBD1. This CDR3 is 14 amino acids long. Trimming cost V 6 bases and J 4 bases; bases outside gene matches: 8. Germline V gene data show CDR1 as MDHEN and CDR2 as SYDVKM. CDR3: CASRPGTGLYEQYF. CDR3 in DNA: TGTGCCAGCAGACCCGGGACAGGCCTTTACGAGCAGTACTTC.

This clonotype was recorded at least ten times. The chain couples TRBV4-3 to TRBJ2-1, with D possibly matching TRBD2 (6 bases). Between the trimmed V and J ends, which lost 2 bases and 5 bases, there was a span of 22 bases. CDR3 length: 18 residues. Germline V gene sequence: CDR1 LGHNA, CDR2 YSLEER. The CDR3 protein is CASSQLVFQSGFDNEQFF. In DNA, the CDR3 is TGCGCCAGCAGCCAACTCGTATTTCAAAGCGGGTTCGACAATGAGCAGTTCTTC.

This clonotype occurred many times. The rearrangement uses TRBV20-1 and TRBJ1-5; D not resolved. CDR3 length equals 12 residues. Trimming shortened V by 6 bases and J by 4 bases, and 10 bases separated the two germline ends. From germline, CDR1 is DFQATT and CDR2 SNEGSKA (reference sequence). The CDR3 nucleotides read TGCAGTGCCGGACGGTATAATCAGCCCCAGCATTTT. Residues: CSAGRYNQPQHF.